This entry concerns a single T cell receptor (beta chain). The CDR3 extends 3 residues past the end of the read, so its final part is completed from the germline J gene. Repertoires were generated with immunoSEQ multiplex PCR, while TCRdb's copy carries only in-frame clones and drops some. The sample data list around 20,000 clones. This specimen comes from a study of T cells in women clearing cervical HPV infection. The germline CDR1 and CDR2 sequences are SGHRS and YFSETQ. The CDR3 is 16 amino acids. The genes are TRBV5-1 and TRBJ2-2; TRBD1 might be the D (5 bases). Source material: blood buffy coat. This TCR was recovered from a woman aged 18-69 years with a cervical HPV16 infection that either progressed to CIN3+ or cleared (not recorded which). The covered CDR3 bases are TGCGCCAGCAGCCGGTCCCCGACAGCAACTAATGAAAAG. The encoded protein is CASSRSPTATNEK. The CDR3 as a whole reads CASSRSPTATNEKLFF.